The 12 T cell receptor beta chains below come from one sample, sequenced in a study of blood T cells in healthy people across ages. A J-beta primer mix and a sample-barcoded 5' primer were used in a second PCR of about 7 to 12 cycles. TCRdb ran MiXCR on the 5' RACE reads and lists one entry per CDR3 protein. The table shows just over 1 million distinct CDR3 sequences, with 35% to 50% occurring only once. The sample comprised blood. Source of these receptors: a woman between 55 and 75 years old in good health.

This rearrangement joins TRBV11-2 to TRBJ1-2; 7 bases are shared with TRBD1. V gave up 5 bases and J gave up 2 bases; unmatched junction bases: 5. The CDR3 spans 14 residues. The V gene's germline CDR1 is SGHAT and CDR2 FQNNGV. The CDR3 spells CASSHTGANYGYTF. CDR3 coding DNA: TGTGCCAGCAGCCACACAGGGGCGAACTATGGCTACACCTTC.

This clonotype was seen a handful of times. This rearrangement joins TRBV29-1 to TRBJ1-1; D might be TRBD1 (6 bases). V was cut by 3 bases and J by 2 bases, with 13 bases left in between. Germline V gene sequence: CDR1 SQVTM, CDR2 ANQGSEA. The CDR3 length is 14 residues. The CDR3: CSVDVTGTNTEAFF. Here the CDR3 DNA reads TGCAGCGTTGATGTTACAGGGACCAACACTGAAGCTTTCTTT.

In its sample, this clonotype was seen a few times. The V call is TRBV7-2, the J call TRBJ1-5; D possibly corresponds to TRBD1 (5 bases). The CDR3 is 20 amino acids. Germline values: CDR1 SGHTA, CDR2 FQGNSA. The germline V and J ends were trimmed by 5 bases and 2 bases, with 28 bases remaining between them. DNA of the CDR3: TGTGCCAGCAGCCTCAGACCGCGGGGGAGGGTAGGGTCTGGCAATCAGCCCCAGCATTTT. It yields the protein CASSLRPRGRVGSGNQPQHF. The full variable domain, in which reference TRBV7-2 and TRBJ1-5 provide the parts outside the CDR3, is GAGVSQSPSNKVTEKGKDVELRCDPISGHTALYWYRQSLGQGLEFLIYFQGNSAPDKSGLPSDRFSAERTGGSVSTLTIQRTQQEDSAVYLCASSLRPRGRVGSGNQPQHFGDGTRLSIL.

This clonotype occurred a few times. The chain joins TRBV15 to TRBJ2-5; D is unresolved. Judging by the DNA end, TRBJ2-7 fits better; the J call may be wrong. CDR3 length: 11 residues. Germline CDR1 LNHNV, CDR2 YYDKDF (reference sequence). CDR3 DNA: TGTGCCACCAGCAGTGGGCGCGAGCAGTACTTC. As protein: CATSSGREQYF.

Concerning this clonotype: A much larger clone sits a single nucleotide away, making a read error possible. This chain links TRBV7-9 with TRBJ2-5, with D maybe TRBD2 (6 bases). This CDR3 has 15 residues. Germline lookup yields CDR1 SEHNR and CDR2 FQNEAQ (reference sequence). Trimming left V 5 bases short and J 11 bases short, with 24 bases between. In DNA, the CDR3 is TGTGCCAGCAGCCTTAGACTAACGGGAGCGAGTGAGCAGTACTTC. Translating gives CASSLRLTGASEQYF.

The chain has TRBV27 and TRBJ2-7, with a weak D call TRBD1 (5 bases). Gene TRBJ2-1 matches the end of the DNA better, so the J call may be wrong. CDR3 length equals 13 residues. Germline V gene lookup returns CDR1 MNHEY and CDR2 SMNVEV (reference sequence). The CDR3 nucleotides are TGTGCCAGCAGTCGGCAGGGCGGCAATGAGCAGTTCTTC. It is translated as CASSRQGGNEQFF.

The chain couples TRBV7-9 to TRBJ1-2; D not certain. CDR1 and CDR2 (germline): SEHNR, FQNEAQ (reference sequence). The CDR3 has 13 amino acids. V lost 3 bases to trimming and J lost 2 bases, with 7 bases between them. The chain's CDR3 is CASSFNANYGYTF. In nucleotides, the CDR3 is TGTGCCAGCAGCTTTAACGCAAACTATGGCTACACCTTC.

DNA of the CDR3: TGCAGTGCCAGGGCTTCGTCGGGGATCCAAGAGACCCAGTACTTC. Amino acids: CSARASSGIQETQYF. The chain joins TRBV20-1 to TRBJ2-5; either TRBD1 or TRBD2 may supply D (5 bases each). CDR1 and CDR2 from the germline V gene are DFQATT and SNEGSKA (reference sequence). This CDR3 contains 15 residues. Trimming left V 6 bases short and J 1 base short, with 18 bases between.

The chain links TRBV5-4 to TRBJ2-5; TRBD2 agrees at 7 bases. The DNA matches TRBJ2-7 better at its end, which makes the J call doubtful. The CDR3 consists of 16 residues. Per germline, CDR1 SGHNT and CDR2 YYREEE (reference sequence). For the CDR3, the DNA is TGTGCCAGCAGCTTGGACGCGGGAGCCCGTCGAGGCGAGCAGTACTTC. This encodes CASSLDAGARRGEQYF.

The chain employs TRBV6-4 and TRBJ2-1, with 7 bases matching TRBD2. There are 14 residues in the CDR3. V lost 7 bases, J lost 9 bases, and 12 bases stayed unmatched. The germline CDR1 and CDR2 sequences are MRHNA and SNTAGT. This chain's CDR3 is CASNKGLAEPEQFF. The CDR3 coding sequence is TGTGCCAGCAACAAGGGGCTAGCGGAACCTGAGCAGTTCTTC.

The sample holds many counts of this clonotype. The J gene is TRBJ2-7, the V gene TRBV24-1, with TRBD2 as a possible D gene (5 bases). Trimming removed 9 bases at V and 3 bases at J, with 17 bases between. The length of the CDR3 is 14 residues. Germline CDR1 reads KGHDR; CDR2 reads SFDVKD. CDR3: CATLRGQNDYEQYF. The CDR3 coding sequence is TGTGCCACCCTCAGAGGGCAGAATGACTACGAGCAGTACTTC.

This chain connects TRBV11-2 to TRBJ2-3; D uncertain. The CDR3 is made up of 18 amino acids. CDR1 and CDR2 (germline): SGHAT, FQNNGV. Trimming removed 2 bases from V and 1 base from J, with 19 bases in between. CDR3 in DNA: TGTGCCAGCAGCTTAAATCAGGCCGGGTGGGGTGGCACAGATACGCAGTATTTT. This encodes CASSLNQAGWGGTDTQYF.